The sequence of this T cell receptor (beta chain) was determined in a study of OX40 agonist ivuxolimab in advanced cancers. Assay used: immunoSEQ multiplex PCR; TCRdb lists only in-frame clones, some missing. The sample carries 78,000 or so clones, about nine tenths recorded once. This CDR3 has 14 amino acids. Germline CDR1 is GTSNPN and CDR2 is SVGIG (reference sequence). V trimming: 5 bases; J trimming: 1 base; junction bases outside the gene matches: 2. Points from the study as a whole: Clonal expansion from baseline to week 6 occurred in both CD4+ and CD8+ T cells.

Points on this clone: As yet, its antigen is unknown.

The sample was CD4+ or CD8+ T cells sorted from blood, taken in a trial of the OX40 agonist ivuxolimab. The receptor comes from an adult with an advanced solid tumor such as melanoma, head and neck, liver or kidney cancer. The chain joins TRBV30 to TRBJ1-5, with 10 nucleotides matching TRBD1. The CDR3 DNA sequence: TGTGCCTGGGACAGGGGGCTAAGCAATCAGCCCCAGCATTTT. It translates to CAWDRGLSNQPQHF.